This TCR beta chain was profiled in a study of blood T cell repertoires in COVID-19. The CDR3 is 16 amino acids. V shed 0 bases and J 5 bases; nucleotides not matched to a gene: 4. Germline V lookup: CDR1 LGHNT, CDR2 FRNRAP. Original processing notes: Reference gene primer amplification gave nucleated cell count estimates. Using immunoSEQ multiplex PCR, the repertoire was profiled, and TCRdb retains in-frame clones only, with some absent. The V and J calls and the clone size are those of that table, but D and trimming were determined from the DNA. The repertoire has 200,000 or so clones, 75% to 90% of them found once; the top ten carry about 4%. Allocation to cohorts depended on clinical history reported by the participants.

The J gene is TRBJ1-4, the V gene TRBV12-5; TRBD1 matches at 9 bases. The sequenced sample consisted of PBMCs or T cells enriched from blood (not recorded which). This TCR was sampled from a middle-aged woman with acute COVID-19. CDR3 residues: CASGLVRTGENEKLFF. The CDR3 nucleotides are TGTGCTAGTGGTTTGGTACGGACAGGGGAGAATGAAAAACTGTTTTTT.